A single sample is the source of the 27 T cell receptor beta chains below, sequenced in a study of patients and donors after allogeneic stem cell transplantation. TCRdb independently ran MiXCR on the RT-PCR reads; one entry per CDR3 protein. The sample lists approximately 150,000 distinct CDR3 sequences; approximately 24% were seen once. The sequencing input was blood, either unsorted or a sorted T cell fraction (not recorded which). The receptor source for this set is a human donor who was either an allogeneic HSCT recipient or a stem cell or donor lymphocyte infusion donor (not recorded which). It is not recorded whose cells these are; they may come from a transplant donor.

This clonotype was observed a handful of times. The rearrangement links TRBV7-3 to TRBJ2-1; a weak D match, TRBD1 (6 bases). Looked up from germline, CDR1 is SGHTA and CDR2 is FQGTGA. CDR3 size: 15 residues. Trimming left V 5 bases short and J 1 base short, with 12 bases between. DNA of the CDR3: TGTGCCAGCAGCCCCCCAGGGGTTTCCTACAATGAGCAGTTCTTC. Translation: CASSPPGVSYNEQFF.

The sample holds a few counts of this clonotype. The V call is TRBV12-3 or TRBV12-4, the J call TRBJ1-1; D is uncertain. Trimming took 3 bases from V and 1 from J, leaving 12 bases between them. This CDR3 is 15 amino acids long. In DNA, the CDR3 is TGTGCCAGCAGTTTGGAGGCCCCGCCGAACACTGAAGCTTTCTTT. Translation: CASSLEAPPNTEAFF.

Only a few counts were recorded for this clonotype. The chain uses TRBV20-1 and TRBJ1-1; D unclear. V shed 6 bases and J shed 3 bases, with 14 bases lying between them. The CDR3 consists of 13 residues. Germline assignment: CDR1 DFQATT and CDR2 SNEGSKA (reference sequence). The CDR3 protein is CSAVGPRYTEAFF. The CDR3 DNA follows: TGCAGTGCCGTTGGACCGAGATACACTGAAGCTTTCTTT.

This clonotype was observed at least ten times. The chain links TRBV6-1 to TRBJ1-5; D gene unclear. Trimming removed 8 bases from V and 5 bases from J, with 10 bases in between. Looked up from germline, CDR1 is MNHNS and CDR2 is SASEGT. This CDR3 region has 12 residues. This CDR3 is CASSDGYQPQHF. The CDR3 nucleotides read TGTGCCAGCTCCGACGGGTATCAGCCCCAGCATTTT.

This clonotype was counted at least ten times. The chain has TRBV30 and TRBJ1-4, with 9 bases fitting TRBD1. The CDR3 runs to 14 residues. Per germline, CDR1 GTSNPN and CDR2 SVGIG (reference sequence). V shed 2 bases, J shed 8 bases, and the junction held 6 bases outside the gene matches. CDR3: CAWSLDRGNEKLFF. The CDR3 DNA reads TGTGCCTGGAGTCTGGACAGGGGTAACGAAAAACTGTTTTTT.

The chain has TRBV12-3 or TRBV12-4 and TRBJ2-1, with 11 bases fitting TRBD2. The junction had 6 bases not matched to a gene; V was cut back by 6 bases and J by 2 bases. The CDR3 has 16 amino acids. CDR3 in DNA: TGTGCCAGCAGGAAACTAGCGGGAGTTCCCTACAATGAGCAGTTCTTC. Protein: CASRKLAGVPYNEQFF.

The chain recombines TRBV29-1 with TRBJ2-7; D may be TRBD1 or TRBD2 (6 bases each). Deletions cut 4 bases from V and 7 bases from J, with 11 bases between. CDR1 is SQVTM, CDR2 ANQGSEA, per germline. The CDR3 runs 11 residues. This chain's CDR3 is CSVGGAQEQYF. The DNA for the CDR3 is TGCAGCGTTGGGGGGGCGCAAGAGCAGTACTTC.

The CDR3 DNA is TGTGCCAGCAATCTCGGCTACAATGAGCAGTTCTTC. Protein sequence: CASNLGYNEQFF. The chain is built from TRBV6-2 or TRBV6-3 and TRBJ2-1; D ambiguous. Germline V gene sequence: CDR1 MNHEY, CDR2 SVGEGT. CDR3 length equals 12 residues. Trimming shortened V by 7 bases and J by 3 bases, and 7 bases separated the two germline ends.

This clonotype was seen a few times. The chain joins TRBV29-1 to TRBJ1-1; 7 bases fit TRBD1. Germline V gives CDR1 SQVTM, CDR2 ANQGSEA. CDR3 length: 13 residues. V was pared by 7 bases and J by 1 base, with 6 bases of the junction left unmatched. The CDR3 loop reads CSGWDRGNTEAFF. As DNA, the CDR3 is TGCAGCGGATGGGACAGAGGGAACACTGAAGCTTTCTTT.

In this sample, this clonotype turned up a few times. This chain joins TRBV2 and TRBJ2-3; no definite D call. V shed 10 bases and J shed 1 base, with 12 bases lying between them. Germline lookup yields CDR1 SNHLY and CDR2 FYNNEI. The CDR3 totals 13 residues. The CDR3 DNA follows: TGTGCCACCCAGACTCTAGGCACAGATACGCAGTATTTT. Protein product: CATQTLGTDTQYF. Supplemented by reference TRBV2 and TRBJ2-3, the full variable domain reads EPEVTQTPSHQVTQMGQEVILRCVPISNHLYFYWYRQILGQKVEFLVSFYNNEISEKSEIFDDQFSVERPDGSNFTLKIRSTKLEDSAMYFCATQTLGTDTQYFGPGTRLTVL.

The V gene is TRBV20-1, the J gene TRBJ1-2; TRBD1 matches 9 bases. The CDR3 consists of 12 residues. Germline CDR1 reads DFQATT; CDR2 reads SNEGSKA (reference sequence). V was pared by 3 bases and J by 9 bases, with 5 bases of the junction left unmatched. CDR3 in DNA: TGCAGTGCTAGGGGGGACAGGGCGAGCTACACCTTC. Its protein is CSARGDRASYTF.

The chain has TRBV6-5 and TRBJ2-3; either TRBD1 or TRBD2 may fit D (5 bases each). The germline V gene encodes CDR1 MNHEY and CDR2 SVGAGI. The CDR3 consists of 13 residues. V shed 11 bases and J shed 0 bases, with 12 bases lying between them. In DNA form, the CDR3 reads TGTGCCGCCACAGGCGGGAGCACAGATACGCAGTATTTT. It is translated as CAATGGSTDTQYF.

Only a few counts were recorded for this clonotype. The chain is built from TRBV20-1 and TRBJ1-6; TRBD1 aligns across 7 bases. Germline V gene lookup returns CDR1 DFQATT and CDR2 SNEGSKA (reference sequence). The CDR3 loop spans 13 amino acids. The J segment lost 7 bases and the V segment lost 5 bases, leaving 5 bases of the junction unmatched. CDR3 nucleotides: TGCAGTGCTCATACAGGGGTGAATTCACCCCTCCACTTT. Translating it yields CSAHTGVNSPLHF.

V is TRBV5-5 and J is TRBJ2-5; no firm D call. V lost 0 bases to trimming and J lost 1 base, with 10 bases between them. CDR3 length equals 15 residues. Looked up from germline, CDR1 is SGHKS and CDR2 is YYEKEE (reference sequence). This chain's CDR3 is CASSLAGVIQETQYF. DNA for the CDR3: TGTGCCAGCAGCTTGGCTGGGGTCATCCAAGAGACCCAGTACTTC.

V usage is TRBV20-1 and J usage is TRBJ2-2, with 7 bases matching TRBD1. Trimming took 6 bases from V and 2 from J; bases not matched to a gene: 6. Germline V gives CDR1 DFQATT, CDR2 SNEGSKA (reference sequence). There are 14 residues in the CDR3. The CDR3 coding sequence is TGCAGTGCCCTTAAAGGGGGCAACACCGGGGAGCTGTTTTTT. This encodes CSALKGGNTGELFF.

The J gene is TRBJ2-5, the V gene TRBV6-5; no definite D call. V lost 0 bases and J 4 bases, leaving 6 bases between the germline ends. In germline, CDR1 is MNHEY, CDR2 SVGAGI. The CDR3 loop spans 13 amino acids. The CDR3 region is CASSYSPGETQYF. CDR3 in DNA: TGTGCCAGCAGTTACTCCCCGGGAGAGACCCAGTACTTC.

This clonotype turned up a few times. The chain employs TRBV5-6 and TRBJ2-5, with 9 bases lining up with TRBD2. Trimming removed 1 base from V and 2 bases from J; junction bases left unmatched: 12. Per the germline V gene, CDR1 is SGHDT and CDR2 is YYEEEE. The CDR3 totals 18 residues. CDR3 nucleotides: TGTGCCAGCAGCTTGCAGACGCCGGGACTAGCTTTACAAGAGACCCAGTACTTC. The encoded protein is CASSLQTPGLALQETQYF.

This clonotype was seen more than once but under ten times. The V gene is TRBV10-3, the J gene TRBJ2-1; TRBD2 matches 7 bases. Germline assignment: CDR1 ENHRY and CDR2 SYGVKD. The J segment lost 3 bases and the V segment lost 11 bases, leaving 13 bases of the junction unmatched. This CDR3 has 15 residues. CDR3 coding DNA: TGTGCCGTCCTGGTGGGAGGGCGAAACTACAATGAGCAGTTCTTC. This codes for CAVLVGGRNYNEQFF.

This clonotype was counted ten times or more. This rearrangement joins TRBV6-2 or TRBV6-3 to TRBJ1-4; no reliable D call. Trimming removed 8 bases at V and 10 bases at J, with 20 bases between. CDR1 MNHEY and CDR2 SVGEGT come from the germline V gene. This CDR3 region has 14 residues. The CDR3 here is CASVPAITPGKLFF. CDR3 coding DNA: TGTGCCAGCGTACCCGCTATAACCCCCGGAAAACTGTTTTTT.

There are a few counts of this clonotype. The genes are TRBV29-1 and TRBJ1-3; D ambiguous. Germline CDR1 reads SQVTM; CDR2 reads ANQGSEA. This CDR3 is built from 13 residues. V shed 3 bases and J shed 1 base, with 7 bases lying between them. The CDR3: CSVDRLSGNTIYF. CDR3 DNA sequence: TGCAGCGTTGATAGATTGTCTGGAAACACCATATATTTT.

The V and J genes are TRBV20-1 and TRBJ1-2; 8 bases are shared with TRBD1. V lost 3 bases to trimming and J lost 4 bases; unmatched junction nucleotides: 7. CDR1 and CDR2 from the germline V gene are DFQATT and SNEGSKA (reference sequence). CDR3 length: 14 amino acids. The CDR3 bases are TGCAGTGCTAGTCGAACAGGGGGAACCTATGGCTACACCTTC. This encodes CSASRTGGTYGYTF.

This chain uses TRBV5-1 with TRBJ1-4; D remains ambiguous. Trimming pared 5 bases from V and 1 base from J, leaving 9 bases between. Germline V CDR1 and CDR2: SGHRS, YFSETQ. This CDR3 spans 14 amino acids. The CDR3 sequence: CASRLTLTNEKLFF. The CDR3 region has the DNA TGCGCCAGCAGATTGACCCTAACTAATGAAAAACTGTTTTTT.

The rearrangement joins TRBV6-2 or TRBV6-3 to TRBJ2-5; D may be TRBD2 (5 bases). Trimming left V 2 bases short and J 5 bases short, with 21 bases between. The germline CDR1 and CDR2 sequences are MNHEY and SVGEGT. This CDR3 spans 17 amino acids. The CDR3 DNA follows: TGTGCCAGCAGTTACGGGCTTCCGGGTGAAAGAGGGGAGACCCAGTACTTC. It yields the protein CASSYGLPGERGETQYF.

This clonotype was detected a few times. The chain recombines TRBV9 with TRBJ2-1, with 7 bases aligning to TRBD1. The CDR3 contains 13 residues. V shed 4 bases and J 7 bases; nucleotides not matched to a gene: 5. CDR1 is SGDLS and CDR2 is YYNGEE in the germline V gene. The CDR3 sequence is CASSLGTVNEQFF. The CDR3 DNA reads as TGTGCCAGCAGCCTCGGGACAGTAAATGAGCAGTTCTTC.

The chain carries TRBV7-9 and TRBJ2-4; no definite D call. Trimming removed 1 base at V and 0 bases at J, with 13 bases between. The CDR3 covers 17 residues. Germline lookup yields CDR1 SEHNR and CDR2 FQNEAQ (reference sequence). CDR3 amino acids: CASSLGPARVAKNIQYF. DNA of the CDR3: TGTGCCAGCAGCTTAGGCCCAGCTAGGGTAGCCAAAAACATTCAGTACTTC.

This clonotype turned up a few times. This chain joins TRBV5-1 and TRBJ2-3, with 11 bases fitting TRBD2. CDR3 length equals 16 residues. J gave up 4 bases and V 3 bases, and 7 bases lay outside the gene matches. From germline, CDR1 is SGHRS and CDR2 YFSETQ. The DNA for the CDR3 is TGCGCCAGCAGCTCCCTCCCTAGCGGGGGGTCAGATACGCAGTATTTT. This codes for CASSSLPSGGSDTQYF.

This chain joins TRBV12-3 or TRBV12-4 and TRBJ1-4, with D hard to call. V was cut by 3 bases and J by 7 bases, with 3 bases left in between. The CDR3 is 11 residues long. The CDR3: CASSLGEKLFF. As DNA, the CDR3 is TGTGCCAGCAGTTTGGGTGAAAAACTGTTTTTT.